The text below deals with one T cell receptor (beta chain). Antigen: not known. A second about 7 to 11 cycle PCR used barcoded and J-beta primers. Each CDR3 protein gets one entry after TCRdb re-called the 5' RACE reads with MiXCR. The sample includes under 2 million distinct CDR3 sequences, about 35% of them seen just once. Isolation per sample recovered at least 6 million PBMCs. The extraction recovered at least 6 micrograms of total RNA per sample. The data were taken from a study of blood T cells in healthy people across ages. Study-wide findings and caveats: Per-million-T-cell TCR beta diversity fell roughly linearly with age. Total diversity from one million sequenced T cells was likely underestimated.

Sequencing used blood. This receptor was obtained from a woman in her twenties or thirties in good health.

The CDR3 DNA is TGCGCCAGCAGCTTGGGGGACAGCTACTCCTACGAGCAGTACTTC. This sequence encodes CASSLGDSYSYEQYF. V and J are TRBV5-1 and TRBJ2-4; 7 bases agree with TRBD1. The DNA matches TRBJ2-7 better at its end, which makes the J call doubtful. CDR3 length: 15 amino acids. In germline, CDR1 is SGHRS, CDR2 YFSETQ.